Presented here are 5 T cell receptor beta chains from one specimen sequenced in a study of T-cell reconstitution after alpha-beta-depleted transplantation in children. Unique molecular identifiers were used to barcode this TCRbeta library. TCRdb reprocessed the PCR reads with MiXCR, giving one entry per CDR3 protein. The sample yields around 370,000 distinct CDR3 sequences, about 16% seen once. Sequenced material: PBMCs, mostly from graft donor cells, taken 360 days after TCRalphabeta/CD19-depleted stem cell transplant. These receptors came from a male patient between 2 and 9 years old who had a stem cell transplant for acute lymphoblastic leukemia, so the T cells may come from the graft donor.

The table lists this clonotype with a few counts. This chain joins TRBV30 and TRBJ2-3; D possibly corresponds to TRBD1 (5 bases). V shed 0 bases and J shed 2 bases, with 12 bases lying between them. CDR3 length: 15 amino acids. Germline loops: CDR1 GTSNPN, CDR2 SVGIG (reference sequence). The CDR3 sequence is CAWSVAQGPTDTQYF. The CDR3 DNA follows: TGTGCCTGGAGTGTTGCGCAGGGTCCCACAGATACGCAGTATTTT.

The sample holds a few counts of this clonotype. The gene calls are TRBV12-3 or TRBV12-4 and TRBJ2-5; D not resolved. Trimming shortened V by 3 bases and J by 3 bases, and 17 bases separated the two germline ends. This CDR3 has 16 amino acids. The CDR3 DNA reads TGTGCCAGCAGTTTGGCGTATCTAGACGTTAAAGAGACCCAGTACTTC. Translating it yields CASSLAYLDVKETQYF.

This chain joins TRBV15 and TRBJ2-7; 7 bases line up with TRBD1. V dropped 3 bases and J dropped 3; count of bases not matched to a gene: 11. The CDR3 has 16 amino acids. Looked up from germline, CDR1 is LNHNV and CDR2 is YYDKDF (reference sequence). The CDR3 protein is CATSRAWDRVNYEQYF. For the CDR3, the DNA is TGTGCCACCAGCAGGGCCTGGGACAGAGTAAACTACGAGCAGTACTTC. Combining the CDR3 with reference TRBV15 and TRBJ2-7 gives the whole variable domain DAMVIQNPRYQVTQFGKPVTLSCSQTLNHNVMYWYQQKSSQAPKLLFHYYDKDFNNEADTPDNFQSRRPNTSFCFLDIRSPGLGDTAMYLCATSRAWDRVNYEQYFGPGTRLTVT.

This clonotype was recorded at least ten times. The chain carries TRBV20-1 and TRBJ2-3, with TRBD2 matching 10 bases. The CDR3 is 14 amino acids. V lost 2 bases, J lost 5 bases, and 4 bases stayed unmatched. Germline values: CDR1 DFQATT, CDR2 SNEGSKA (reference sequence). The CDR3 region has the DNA TGCAGTGCTAGATCAAGGACTAGCGGAGATACGCAGTATTTT. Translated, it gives CSARSRTSGDTQYF.

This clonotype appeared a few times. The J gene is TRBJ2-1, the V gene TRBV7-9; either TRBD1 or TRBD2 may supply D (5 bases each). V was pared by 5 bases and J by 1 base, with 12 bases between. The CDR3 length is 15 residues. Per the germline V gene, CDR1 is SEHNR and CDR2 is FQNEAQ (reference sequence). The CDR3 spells CASSLRDHSYNEQFF. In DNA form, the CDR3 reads TGTGCCAGCAGCCTCCGGGACCATTCCTACAATGAGCAGTTCTTC.